The 29 T cell receptor beta chains below were found in one sample sequenced in a study of blood T cell repertoires in COVID-19. Clones were sequenced by immunoSEQ multiplex PCR, and TCRdb holds only the in-frame ones, with some missing. Of approximately 290,000 clones in the sample, about nine tenths are singletons; the top ten hold approximately 2.2%. Sample: peripheral blood. The origin of the receptors is a man between 18 and 29 years old with active or convalescent COVID-19.

The chain links TRBV5-6 to TRBJ2-3; 11 nucleotides line up with TRBD2. This CDR3 is 17 amino acids long. V was pared by 0 bases and J by 0 bases, with 3 bases of the junction left unmatched. Germline CDR1 SGHDT, CDR2 YYEEEE. CDR3 nucleotides: TGTGCCAGCAGCTTGGCGGGACTAGCGGACAGCACAGATACGCAGTATTTT. Protein: CASSLAGLADSTDTQYF. The entire variable domain, with the rest obtained from reference TRBV5-6 and TRBJ2-3, is as follows: DAGVTQSPTHLIKTRGQQVTLRCSPKSGHDTVSWYQQALGQGPQFIFQYYEEEERQRGNFPDRFSGHQFPNYSSELNVNALLLGDSALYLCASSLAGLADSTDTQYFGPGTRLTVL.

The J gene is TRBJ2-2, the V gene TRBV7-2, with 9 bases fitting TRBD2. The CDR3 is 14 amino acids. From germline, CDR1 is SGHTA and CDR2 FQGNSA. V was pared by 7 bases and J by 5 bases, with 5 bases of the junction left unmatched. The CDR3 coding sequence is TGTGCCAGCAAGGGACTAGCTCAAACCGGGGAGCTGTTTTTT. Its translation is CASKGLAQTGELFF.

This clone was detected only once. J is TRBJ2-3 and V is TRBV18; TRBD2 matches 10 bases. The V gene's germline CDR1 is KGHSH and CDR2 LQKENI. J lost 6 bases, V lost 5 bases, and 11 bases had no gene match. There are 16 residues in the CDR3. The CDR3 DNA reads TGTGCCAGCTCAGGAAACCTAGCGGGAGCCCGCGATACGCAGTATTTT. Amino acids: CASSGNLAGARDTQYF.

V gene TRBV12-2 combines with J gene TRBJ2-3; no check of the table's D call, TRBD2, against the DNA was made. TRBV12-2 is deemed a pseudogene. The CDR3 covers 22 residues. DNA of the CDR3: TGTGCAAGTCGCCTGAAACCCTCTCCCGGGACTAGCGGGCAAGCTAGCACAGATACGCAGTATTTT. It encodes CASRLKPSPGTSGQASTDTQYF.

This clone was detected once. The CDR3 coding sequence is TGTGCCAGCAGTTTTGGCCTTTACACTGAAGCTTTCTTT. The encoded protein is CASSFGLYTEAFF. This chain links TRBV27 with TRBJ1-1; D not resolved. The germline CDR1 and CDR2 sequences are MNHEY and SMNVEV (reference sequence). This CDR3 contains 13 residues. V dropped 3 bases and J dropped 3 bases, with 8 bases sitting between them.

This clone appeared once. The chain carries TRBV29-1 and TRBJ1-1, with TRBD1 matching 9 bases. CDR1 and CDR2 from the germline V gene are SQVTM and ANQGSEA. V shed 2 bases and J 8 bases; nucleotides not matched to a gene: 9. The CDR3 totals 14 residues. CDR3 sequence reads: CSVESWTGEAEAFF. CDR3 sequence (DNA): TGCAGCGTTGAAAGCTGGACAGGGGAAGCCGAAGCTTTCTTT.

The rearrangement links TRBV5-1 to TRBJ2-2; TRBD2 agrees at 12 bases. The J segment lost 4 bases and the V segment lost 4 bases, leaving 8 bases of the junction unmatched. The CDR3 runs to 17 residues. CDR1 is SGHRS, CDR2 YFSETQ, per germline. CDR3 in DNA: TGCGCCAGCAGCCTCCGGACTAGCGGGGTCTCCACCGGGGAGCTGTTTTTT. Encoded protein: CASSLRTSGVSTGELFF. Drawing the rest from reference TRBV5-1 and TRBJ2-2, the complete variable domain is KAGVTQTPRYLIKTRGQQVTLSCSPISGHRSVSWYQQTPGQGLQFLFEYFSETQRNKGNFPGRFSGRQFSNSRSEMNVSTLELGDSALYLCASSLRTSGVSTGELFFGEGSRLTVL.

This clone was counted between two and nine times. V usage is TRBV6-6 and J usage is TRBJ1-3; tentatively, D is TRBD1 (5 bases). From germline, CDR1 is MNHNY and CDR2 SVGAGI (reference sequence). V gave up 6 bases and J gave up 3 bases, with 15 bases separating them. The CDR3 runs 15 residues. The CDR3 coding sequence is TGTGCCAGCAGCTCTAAGGGGAGGAGTGGAAACACCATATATTTT. Protein: CASSSKGRSGNTIYF.

The chain joins TRBV4-1 to TRBJ2-1, with 11 bases lining up with TRBD2. The junction had 8 bases not matched to a gene; V was cut back by 1 base and J by 3 bases. The germline CDR1 and CDR2 sequences are MGHRA and YSYEKL. This CDR3 comprises 18 residues. The CDR3, as DNA: TGCGCCAGCAGCCAAGGCCAGGTGGGGACTAGCGGCTACAATGAGCAGTTCTTC. Its protein product is CASSQGQVGTSGYNEQFF.

The chain carries TRBV15 and TRBJ2-5, with a possible D match to TRBD2 (6 bases). Germline V lookup: CDR1 LNHNV, CDR2 YYDKDF (reference sequence). Trimming took 4 bases from V and 5 from J, leaving 20 bases between them. CDR3 length equals 16 residues. CDR3 in amino acids: CATSIQPAGSAETQYF. The CDR3 DNA follows: TGTGCCACCAGCATCCAACCAGCGGGTTCCGCCGAGACCCAGTACTTC.

CDR3 in amino acids: CASSEDRDREAFF. CDR3 sequence (DNA): TGTGCCAGCAGTGAGGACCGGGACAGGGAAGCTTTCTTT. The chain combines TRBV6-4 with TRBJ1-1, with 8 bases fitting TRBD1. This CDR3 region has 13 residues. Germline loops: CDR1 MRHNA, CDR2 SNTAGT. V trimming: 3 bases; J trimming: 8 bases; junction bases outside the gene matches: 5.

The CDR3 nucleotides are TGTGCCAGCAGTTTTATACCCTCGGGGGTCTCCTACGAGCAGTACTTC. Its protein product is CASSFIPSGVSYEQYF. V usage is TRBV6-6 and J usage is TRBJ2-7; TRBD2 is a possible D gene (6 bases). The CDR3 sequence is 16 residues long. V lost 4 bases to trimming and J lost 0 bases, with 16 bases between them. From germline, CDR1 is MNHNY and CDR2 SVGAGI (reference sequence).

The V and J genes are TRBV4-3 and TRBJ1-6, with unresolved D. The CDR3 loop spans 16 amino acids. Germline CDR1 reads LGHNA; CDR2 reads YSLEER. Trimming pared 3 bases from V and 10 bases from J, leaving 19 bases between. The CDR3 bases are TGCGCCAGCAGCCACTCCTTACTCGCCACGTCCTCACCCCTCCACTTT. Its protein is CASSHSLLATSSPLHF.

V is TRBV6-5 and J is TRBJ1-1; 8 nucleotides align to TRBD1. V dropped 6 bases and J dropped 6; count of bases not matched to a gene: 6. CDR3 size: 13 residues. From germline, CDR1 is MNHEY and CDR2 SVGAGI. The CDR3 spells CASSRTGLSEAFF. In DNA, the CDR3 is TGTGCCAGCAGCAGGACAGGGTTATCTGAAGCTTTCTTT.

The J gene is TRBJ1-1, the V gene TRBV5-8; 8 bases line up with TRBD1. CDR1 SGHTS and CDR2 YDEGEE come from the germline V gene. The CDR3 contains 13 residues. The V gene end was trimmed by 4 bases and the J gene end by 12 bases; junction bases not matched to a gene: 11. CDR3 sequence reads: CASSKDRQGHSFF. The CDR3, as DNA: TGTGCCAGCAGCAAAGACCGACAGGGGCATTCTTTCTTT.

The J gene is TRBJ1-4, the V gene TRBV9; the match to TRBD1 covers 9 bases. J lost 6 bases, V lost 4 bases, and 13 bases had no gene match. The CDR3 consists of 17 residues. The germline CDR1 and CDR2 sequences are SGDLS and YYNGEE. DNA for the CDR3: TGTGCCAGCAGCCCTCGGACAGGGGAGTTTCGATATGAAAAACTGTTTTTT. Translated, it gives CASSPRTGEFRYEKLFF.

This chain links TRBV6-1 with TRBJ1-2; D remains ambiguous. This CDR3 has 15 amino acids. In germline, CDR1 is MNHNS, CDR2 SASEGT. Trimming took off 1 base at V and 7 bases at J, with 16 bases between the two ends. CDR3 coding DNA: TGTGCCAGCAGTGAAGGAGGCAGAACTTTGGGTGGCTACACCTTC. Translating gives CASSEGGRTLGGYTF.

The J gene is TRBJ2-3, the V gene TRBV9; D is possibly TRBD2 (6 bases). The CDR3 is made up of 15 amino acids. CDR1 is SGDLS and CDR2 is YYNGEE in the germline V gene. Trimming left V 3 bases short and J 8 bases short, with 19 bases between. The CDR3 DNA reads TGTGCCAGCAGCGCCAGCGGACTACCAAGCGGTACGCAGTATTTT. Its translation: CASSASGLPSGTQYF.

The CDR3 reads CASSFIRRTGQHGYTF. CDR3 nucleotide sequence: TGTGCCAGCAGTTTCATCCGCCGGACAGGGCAGCATGGCTACACCTTC. V and J are TRBV27 and TRBJ1-2, with 8 nucleotides matching TRBD1. CDR3 length: 16 amino acids. Germline trimming cut 3 bases from V and 6 bases from J; bases unmatched to any gene: 12. CDR1 and CDR2 from the germline V gene are MNHEY and SMNVEV (reference sequence).

The chain employs TRBV5-1 and TRBJ1-6; a possible D gene is TRBD1 (5 bases). The germline V gene has CDR1 SGHRS and CDR2 YFSETQ. The length of the CDR3 is 14 residues. V dropped 6 bases and J dropped 5 bases, with 12 bases sitting between them. In DNA, the CDR3 is TGCGCCAGCAACTGGGGGGGGAATAATTCACCCCTCCACTTT. Its translation is CASNWGGNNSPLHF.

The gene calls are TRBV9 and TRBJ1-5; unclear D gene. This CDR3 has 15 residues. CDR1 is SGDLS, CDR2 YYNGEE, per germline. Trimming cost V 5 bases and J 0 bases, with 12 bases left between them. CDR3 protein: CASSESIDSNQPQHF. The CDR3 nucleotides are TGTGCCAGCAGTGAGTCTATAGATAGCAATCAGCCCCAGCATTTT.

A single count supports this clone. The J gene is TRBJ2-3, the V gene TRBV7-9; no clear D. This CDR3 has 11 amino acids. Looked up from germline, CDR1 is SEHNR and CDR2 is FQNEAQ (reference sequence). V was cut by 5 bases and J by 8 bases, with 8 bases left in between. Here the CDR3 DNA reads TGTGCCAGCAGCCTCAGAGGTACGCAGTATTTT. Translated: CASSLRGTQYF.

This clone was seen more than once but under ten times. This rearrangement joins TRBV15 to TRBJ1-2; 7 bases align to TRBD1. V lost 0 bases to trimming and J lost 2 bases; unmatched junction nucleotides: 9. Per the germline V gene, CDR1 is LNHNV and CDR2 is YYDKDF (reference sequence). CDR3 length: 17 residues. The CDR3 DNA is TGTGCCACCAGCAGAGACGCAGACAGGGCCCGCAACTATGGCTACACCTTC. It specifies CATSRDADRARNYGYTF.

The rearrangement joins TRBV14 to TRBJ1-4, with TRBD1 matching over 11 bases. The CDR3 loop spans 15 amino acids. Trimming at V came to 4 bases and at J to 8 bases, leaving 6 bases not matched to a gene. Per germline, CDR1 SGHDN and CDR2 FVKESK. The CDR3 sequence: CASSRTGGAREKLFF. The DNA for the CDR3 is TGTGCCAGCAGCCGGACAGGGGGCGCGCGGGAAAAACTGTTTTTT.

This clone was seen a single time. The chain is built from TRBV7-9 and TRBJ1-1; 9 bases align to TRBD1. The germline gives CDR1 SEHNR, CDR2 FQNEAQ (reference sequence). J gave up 5 bases and V 5 bases, and 12 bases lay outside the gene matches. The CDR3 extends over 16 amino acids. In nucleotides, the CDR3 is TGTGCCAGCAGCCGTCCTTTTTGGACAGGGGTTACTGAAGCTTTCTTT. The encoded protein is CASSRPFWTGVTEAFF.

The chain couples TRBV27 to TRBJ2-7, with 7 positions matching TRBD1. CDR3 length: 11 amino acids. The germline CDR1 and CDR2 sequences are MNHEY and SMNVEV (reference sequence). V lost 8 bases and J lost 6; bases outside the gene matches: 4. CDR3 sequence (DNA): TGTGCCAGCCTCAGGGGGAGCGAGCAGTACTTC. The encoded protein is CASLRGSEQYF.

This clone was observed a handful of times. The chain is built from TRBV6-6 and TRBJ2-3, with 9 bases that match TRBD1. Trimming removed 7 bases from V and 10 bases from J; junction bases left unmatched: 6. The CDR3 consists of 12 residues. The germline CDR1 and CDR2 sequences are MNHNY and SVGAGI (reference sequence). In nucleotides, the CDR3 is TGTGCCAGCACCTCTGGACAGGGGTCGCAGTATTTT. Protein product: CASTSGQGSQYF.

The V gene is TRBV28, the J gene TRBJ1-3; possible D gene TRBD1, 6 bases. The length of the CDR3 is 17 residues. With 5 bases removed from V and 0 bases from J, the gap between germline ends came to 17 bases. Germline values: CDR1 MDHEN, CDR2 SYDVKM. CDR3 residues: CASSPPKQGRSGNTIYF. The CDR3 DNA sequence: TGTGCCAGCAGTCCACCCAAACAGGGTCGCTCTGGAAACACCATATATTTT.

This chain connects TRBV5-6 to TRBJ2-7; D is unclear. V was trimmed by 2 bases and J by 0 bases, leaving 12 bases between them. Per the germline V gene, CDR1 is SGHDT and CDR2 is YYEEEE. This CDR3 has 15 amino acids. CDR3 bases: TGTGCCAGCAGCTTTCGAGCAGGATACTCCTACGAGCAGTACTTC. Translation: CASSFRAGYSYEQYF.